The 13 T cell receptor beta chains below all came from one sample that was sequenced in a study of T-cell memory formation after mild COVID-19 (dated by TCRdb to the early 2020s). Libraries were constructed by 5' RACE. The instrument given in TCRdb is Illumina NovaSeq 6000. In-frame beta chains were kept once TCRdb had trimmed the public reads at Q25 with fastp and called clones with MiXCR. Every distinct CDR3 protein forms one entry, paired with its most common genes and DNA. The sample data list 150,000 or so distinct CDR3 sequences, and 9.5% to 13% of these were observed just once. 3% to 4% of the sample belongs to the ten largest clones. The source material was PBMCs or a T cell subset sorted from them (not recorded which). These receptor sequences come from a man between 18 and 29 years old who had mild COVID-19 (a few samples of this study predate the infection). The sample titles of this study are shuffled in the database, so cell type and time point are left out; the donor was told from shared clones.

V usage is TRBV10-3 and J usage is TRBJ1-1; D might be TRBD1 (5 bases). CDR3 size: 14 residues. Germline V gives CDR1 ENHRY, CDR2 SYGVKD. Trimming removed 10 bases at V and 5 bases at J, with 20 bases between. CDR3 coding DNA: TGTGCCACCAGGACCTTGGGGCGGGGTACTGAAGCTTTCTTT. This gives the protein CATRTLGRGTEAFF.

This clonotype was found many times. One end of the junction varies from germline; a read error may be responsible. CDR3 residues: CASRPNTAGLTNF. The CDR3 nucleotides are TGTGCCAGCAGGCCAAATACCGCGGGACTAACCAATTTT. This chain connects TRBV7-2 to TRBJ1-3, with D tentatively TRBD1 (5 bases). There are 13 residues in the CDR3. In germline, CDR1 is SGHTA, CDR2 FQGNSA.

This clonotype was found a few times. The V call is TRBV11-2, the J call TRBJ2-3; no clear D. This CDR3 spans 13 amino acids. The germline V gene encodes CDR1 SGHAT and CDR2 FQNNGV. The V gene lost 3 bases and the J gene lost 4 bases, with 8 bases spanning the gap. The CDR3 is CASSFPGADTQYF. CDR3 DNA sequence: TGTGCCAGCAGCTTCCCAGGCGCAGATACGCAGTATTTT.

This clonotype was seen only a few times. This chain connects TRBV6-2 or TRBV6-3 to TRBJ2-3, with no clear D. V shed 8 bases and J shed 0 bases, with 6 bases lying between them. Germline V gene sequence: CDR1 MNHEY, CDR2 SVGEGT. This CDR3 has 12 amino acids. The DNA for the CDR3 is TGTGCCAGCCAGGACAGCACAGATACGCAGTATTTT. It is translated as CASQDSTDTQYF.

The chain employs TRBV5-6 and TRBJ2-7, with D possibly matching TRBD1 (6 bases). This CDR3 spans 13 amino acids. Trimming removed 4 bases at V and 6 bases at J, with 14 bases between. CDR1 and CDR2 from the germline V gene are SGHDT and YYEEEE. The CDR3 protein is CASSRAGAGEQYV. CDR3 nucleotide sequence: TGTGCCAGCAGCAGGGCAGGGGCAGGCGAGCAGTACGTC.

This clonotype was seen more than once but under ten times. This chain uses TRBV4-1 with TRBJ2-6, with D perhaps TRBD1 or TRBD2 (5 bases each). Trimming shortened V by 6 bases and J by 7 bases, and 16 bases separated the two germline ends. Germline CDR1 MGHRA, CDR2 YSYEKL. The CDR3 sequence is 15 residues long. CDR3 in DNA: TGCGCCAGCAGATATATTGGGGGTTCTGCCAACGTCCTGACTTTC. Protein product: CASRYIGGSANVLTF.

The chain recombines TRBV7-3 with TRBJ2-1; 14 nucleotides agree with TRBD2. Germline V gene sequence: CDR1 SGHTA, CDR2 FQGTGA. The ends lost 5 bases at V and 9 bases at J; junction bases unmatched: 6. This CDR3 comprises 15 residues. CDR3 in amino acids: CASSAGTSGGGEQFF. In nucleotides, the CDR3 is TGTGCCAGCAGCGCCGGGACTAGCGGGGGAGGTGAGCAGTTCTTC.

J is TRBJ2-7 and V is TRBV2; a possible D gene is TRBD1 (5 bases). Deletions cut 7 bases from V and 3 bases from J, with 10 bases between. This CDR3 contains 12 residues. The germline CDR1 and CDR2 sequences are SNHLY and FYNNEI. This CDR3 reads CASTGPGYEQYF. The CDR3 coding sequence is TGTGCCAGCACAGGGCCTGGCTACGAGCAGTACTTC.

Worth noting for this clonotype: Compared with germline, one end of the junction differs, possibly owing to a read error. The chain joins TRBV24-1 to TRBJ2-5; D might be TRBD1 or TRBD2, each matching 6 bases. CDR3 length: 14 residues. CDR1 and CDR2 from the germline V gene are KGHDR and SFDVKD. In DNA, the CDR3 is TGTGCCAGCAGTCAGTCGGGGGCTCAAGAGACCCAGTACTTC. It encodes CASSQSGAQETQYF.

This clonotype was observed many times. The gene calls are TRBV4-3 and TRBJ1-6, with 10 bases matching TRBD1. The germline V gene has CDR1 LGHNA and CDR2 YSLEER. The V gene end was trimmed by 6 bases and the J gene end by 7 bases; junction bases not matched to a gene: 9. The CDR3 spans 16 residues. The DNA for the CDR3 is TGCGCCAGCAGTGGCGGTTTGGGACAGGGGAATTCACCCCTCCACTTT. Protein: CASSGGLGQGNSPLHF.

This clonotype occurred a few times. This chain joins TRBV5-5 and TRBJ2-5; either TRBD1 or TRBD2 may fit D (5 bases each). This CDR3 is 15 amino acids long. Germline lookup yields CDR1 SGHKS and CDR2 YYEKEE (reference sequence). Trimming shortened V by 5 bases and J by 5 bases, and 19 bases separated the two germline ends. The DNA of the CDR3 is TGTGCCAGCAGTCCCGGGACGGGTTACCGGGAGACCCAGTACTTC. Translation: CASSPGTGYRETQYF.

The gene calls are TRBV3-1 and TRBJ1-2; 10 bases agree with TRBD1. V gave up 4 bases and J gave up 6 bases; unmatched junction bases: 8. Germline CDR1 is LGHDT and CDR2 is YNNKEL (reference sequence). The CDR3 totals 15 residues. The CDR3 spells CASSPRDRGGDGYTF. As DNA, the CDR3 is TGTGCCAGCAGCCCCCGGGACAGGGGCGGTGATGGCTACACCTTC.

The rearrangement joins TRBV7-2 to TRBJ1-3; TRBD1 agrees at 7 bases. Germline V gives CDR1 SGHTA, CDR2 FQGNSA. This CDR3 has 15 residues. The V gene end was trimmed by 2 bases and the J gene end by 3 bases; junction bases not matched to a gene: 4. DNA of the CDR3: TGTGCCAGCAGCTTAAATCAGGGGGTTGGAAACACCATATATTTT. It yields the protein CASSLNQGVGNTIYF. Using reference TRBV7-2 and TRBJ1-3 for the parts outside the CDR3, the full variable domain is GAGVSQSPSNKVTEKGKDVELRCDPISGHTALYWYRQSLGQGLEFLIYFQGNSAPDKSGLPSDRFSAERTGGSVSTLTIQRTQQEDSAVYLCASSLNQGVGNTIYFGEGSWLTVV.